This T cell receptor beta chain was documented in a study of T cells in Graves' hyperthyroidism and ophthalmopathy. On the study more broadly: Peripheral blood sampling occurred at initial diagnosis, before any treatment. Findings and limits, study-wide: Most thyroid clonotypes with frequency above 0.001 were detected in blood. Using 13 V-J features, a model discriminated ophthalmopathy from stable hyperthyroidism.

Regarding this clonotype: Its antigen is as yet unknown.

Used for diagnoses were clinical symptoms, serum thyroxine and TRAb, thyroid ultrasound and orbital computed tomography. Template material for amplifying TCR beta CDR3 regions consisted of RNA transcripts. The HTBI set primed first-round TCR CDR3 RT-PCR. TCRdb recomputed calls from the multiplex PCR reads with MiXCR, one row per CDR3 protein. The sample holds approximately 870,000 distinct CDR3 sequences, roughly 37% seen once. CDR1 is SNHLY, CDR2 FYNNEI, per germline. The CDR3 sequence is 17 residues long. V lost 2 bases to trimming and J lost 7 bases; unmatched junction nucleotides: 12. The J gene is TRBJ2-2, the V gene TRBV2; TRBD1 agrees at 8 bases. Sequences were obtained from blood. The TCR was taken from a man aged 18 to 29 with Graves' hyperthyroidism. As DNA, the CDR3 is TGTGCCAGCAGTGAATTTTTTCGGACAGGGAATGACGGGGAGCTGTTTTTT. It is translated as CASSEFFRTGNDGELFF.